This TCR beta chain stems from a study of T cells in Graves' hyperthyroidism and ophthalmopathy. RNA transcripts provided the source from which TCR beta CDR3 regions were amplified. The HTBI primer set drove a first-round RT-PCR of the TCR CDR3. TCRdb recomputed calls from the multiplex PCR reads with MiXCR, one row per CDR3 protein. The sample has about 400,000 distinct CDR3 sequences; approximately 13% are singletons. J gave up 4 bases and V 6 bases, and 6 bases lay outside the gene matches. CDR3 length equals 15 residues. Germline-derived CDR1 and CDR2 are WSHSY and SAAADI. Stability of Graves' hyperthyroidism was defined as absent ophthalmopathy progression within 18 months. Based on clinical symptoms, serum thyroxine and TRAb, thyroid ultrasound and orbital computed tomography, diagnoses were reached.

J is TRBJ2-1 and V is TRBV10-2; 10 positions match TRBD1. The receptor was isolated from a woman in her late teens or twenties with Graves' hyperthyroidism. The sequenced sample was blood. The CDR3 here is CASRLGQGVYNEQFF. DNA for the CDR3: TGCGCCAGCAGACTTGGACAGGGGGTTTACAATGAGCAGTTCTTC.